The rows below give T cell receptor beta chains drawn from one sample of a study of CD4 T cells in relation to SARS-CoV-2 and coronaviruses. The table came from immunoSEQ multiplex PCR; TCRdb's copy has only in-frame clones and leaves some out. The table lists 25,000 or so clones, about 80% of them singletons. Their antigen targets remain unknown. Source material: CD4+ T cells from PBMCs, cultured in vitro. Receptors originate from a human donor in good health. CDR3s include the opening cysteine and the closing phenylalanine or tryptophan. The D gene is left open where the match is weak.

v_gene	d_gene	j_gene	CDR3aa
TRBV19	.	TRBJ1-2	CASREGGFGGYTF
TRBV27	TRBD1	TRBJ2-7	CASSRGQGRSYEQYF
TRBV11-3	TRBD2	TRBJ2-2	CASSFLASGSNTGELFF
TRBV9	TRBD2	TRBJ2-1	CASSVGLAGGRRLFF
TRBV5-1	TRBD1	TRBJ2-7	CASSSWTGSSYEQYF
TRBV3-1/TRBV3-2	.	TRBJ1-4	CASSQGRGEKLFF
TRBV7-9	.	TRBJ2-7	CASSLEVEQYF
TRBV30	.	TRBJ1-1	CAWSMGYNTEAFF
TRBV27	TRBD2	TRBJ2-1	CASSPRTRSINEQFF
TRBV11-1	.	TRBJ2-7	CASSLVRYSEQYF
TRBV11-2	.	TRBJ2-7	CASSIDGGYEQYF
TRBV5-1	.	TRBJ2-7	CASRPGTFSYEQYF
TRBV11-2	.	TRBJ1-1	CASSLRQSAEAFF
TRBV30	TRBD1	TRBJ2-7	CAWKTGVTYEQYF
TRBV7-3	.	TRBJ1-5	CASSRTGGANQPQHF
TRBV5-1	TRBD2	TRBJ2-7	CASSLGTSVTSSYEQYF
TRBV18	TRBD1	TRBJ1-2	CASSPLSGGGRQGSGYTF
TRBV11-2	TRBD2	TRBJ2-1	CASSPGLAGLHNNEQFF
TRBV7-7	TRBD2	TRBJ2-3	CASSSGLAKADTQYF
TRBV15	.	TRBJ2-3	CATSRDTDTQYF
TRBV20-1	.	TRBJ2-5	CSASGSGQETQYF
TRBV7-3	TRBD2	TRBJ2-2	CASSLTGLAGYTGELFF
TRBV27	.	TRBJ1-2	CASTNREGYGYTF
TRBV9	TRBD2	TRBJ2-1	CASSVEAGTYNEQFF
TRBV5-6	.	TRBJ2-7	CASSHTSGEQYF
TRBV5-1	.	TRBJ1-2	CASSVSHINYGYTF
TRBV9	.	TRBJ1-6	CASSLQGTGSPLHF
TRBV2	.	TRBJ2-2	CASSEQGRSNTGELFF